The clone carrying this T cell receptor beta chain was detected only a few times. Its antigen is not known. The authors isolated at least 6 million PBMCs per sample. Alongside a J-beta primer mix, a sample-barcoded 5' primer served in a second PCR lasting about 7 to 12 cycles. TCRdb used MiXCR to reprocess the 5' RACE reads, holding one entry per CDR3 protein. The sample contains more than 650,000 distinct CDR3 sequences, 53% of which appear only once. V was cut by 3 bases and J by 2 bases, with 11 bases left in between. This CDR3 is built from 14 residues. CDR1 is SGHAT, CDR2 FQDESV, per germline (reference sequence). This sample stems from a study of blood T cells in healthy people across ages. Broader study findings: Donor CMV infection status was unknown, possibly confounding age-related changes in expanded clonotypes.

The receptor was isolated from a man aged 80 or over in good health. Specimen: blood. This chain joins TRBV11-1 and TRBJ2-7; D is unclear. DNA for the CDR3: TGTGCCAGCAGCTTTGAACCCCACCCCTACGAGCAGTACTTC. Encoded protein: CASSFEPHPYEQYF. The whole variable domain, filled in from reference TRBV11-1 and TRBJ2-7, reads EAEVAQSPRYKITEKSQAVAFWCDPISGHATLYWYRQILGQGPELLVQFQDESVVDDSQLPKDRFSAERLKGVDSTLKIQPAELGDSAMYLCASSFEPHPYEQYFGPGTRLTVT.